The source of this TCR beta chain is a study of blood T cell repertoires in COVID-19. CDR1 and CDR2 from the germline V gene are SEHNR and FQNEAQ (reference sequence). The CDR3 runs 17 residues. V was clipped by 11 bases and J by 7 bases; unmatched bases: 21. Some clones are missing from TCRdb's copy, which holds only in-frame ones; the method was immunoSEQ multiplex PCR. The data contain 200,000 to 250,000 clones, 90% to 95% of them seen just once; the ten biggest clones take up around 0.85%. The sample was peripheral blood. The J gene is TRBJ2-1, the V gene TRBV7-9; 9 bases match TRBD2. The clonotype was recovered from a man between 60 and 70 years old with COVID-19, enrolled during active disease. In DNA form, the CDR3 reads TGTGCCGGCCACCGGGCTAATGTGGCGGGAGGGCTTAATGAGCAGTTCTTC. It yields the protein CAGHRANVAGGLNEQFF.